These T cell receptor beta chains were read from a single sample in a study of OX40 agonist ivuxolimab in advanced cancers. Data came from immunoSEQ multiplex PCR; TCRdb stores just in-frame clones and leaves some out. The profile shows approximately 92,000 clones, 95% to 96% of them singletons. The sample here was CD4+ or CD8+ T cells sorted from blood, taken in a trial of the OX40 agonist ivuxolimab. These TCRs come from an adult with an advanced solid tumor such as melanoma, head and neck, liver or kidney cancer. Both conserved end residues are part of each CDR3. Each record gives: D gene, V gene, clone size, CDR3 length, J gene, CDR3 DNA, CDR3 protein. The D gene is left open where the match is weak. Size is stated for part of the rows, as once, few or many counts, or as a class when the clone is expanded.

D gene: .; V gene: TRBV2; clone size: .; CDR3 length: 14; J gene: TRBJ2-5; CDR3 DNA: TGTGCCAGCAGTGTGAGAAGGTACCAAGAGACCCAGTACTTC; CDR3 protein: CASSVRRYQETQYF
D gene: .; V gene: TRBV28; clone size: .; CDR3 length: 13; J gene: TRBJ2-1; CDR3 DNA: TGTGCCAGCAGTTACCGGGGCCTCAATGAGCAGTTCTTC; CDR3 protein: CASSYRGLNEQFF
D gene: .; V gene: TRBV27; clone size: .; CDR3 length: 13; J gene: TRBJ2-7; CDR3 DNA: TGTGCCAGCAGTTTATTGGACTCCTACGAGCAGTACTTC; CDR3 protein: CASSLLDSYEQYF
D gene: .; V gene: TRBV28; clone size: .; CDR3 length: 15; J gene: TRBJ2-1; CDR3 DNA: TGTGCCAGCAGTTTAACGGGAAACTCCTACAATGAGCAGTTCTTC; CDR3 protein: CASSLTGNSYNEQFF
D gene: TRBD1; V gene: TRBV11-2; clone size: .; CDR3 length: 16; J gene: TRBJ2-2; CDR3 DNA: TGTGCCAGCAGCACCCGGGACAGGGGGTACACCGGGGAGCTGTTTTTT; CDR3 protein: CASSTRDRGYTGELFF
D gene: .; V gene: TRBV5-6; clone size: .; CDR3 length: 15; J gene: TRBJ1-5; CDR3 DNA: TGTGCCAGCAGCTCGGACCGTAATAGCAATCAGCCCCAGCATTTT; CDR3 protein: CASSSDRNSNQPQHF
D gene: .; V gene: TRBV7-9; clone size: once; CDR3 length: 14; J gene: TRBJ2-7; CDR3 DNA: TGTGCCAGCAGCTTACAGGGTGGCTCCTACGAGCAGTACTTC; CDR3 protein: CASSLQGGSYEQYF
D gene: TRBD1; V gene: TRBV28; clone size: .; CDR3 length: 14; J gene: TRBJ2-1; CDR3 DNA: TGTGCCAGCAGTTTGGGACAGGATTACAATGAGCAGTTCTTC; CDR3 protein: CASSLGQDYNEQFF
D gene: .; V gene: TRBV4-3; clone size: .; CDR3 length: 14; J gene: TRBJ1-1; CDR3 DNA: TGCGCCAGCAGCCAAGAAATGGCAGGGCCCGAAGCTTTCTTT; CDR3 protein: CASSQEMAGPEAFF
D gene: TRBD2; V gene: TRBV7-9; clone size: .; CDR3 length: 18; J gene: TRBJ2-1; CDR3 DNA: TGTGCCAGCAGCTTAGTGCTAGCGGGGGGAACCGCGCGCAATGAGCAGTTCTTC; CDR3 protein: CASSLVLAGGTARNEQFF
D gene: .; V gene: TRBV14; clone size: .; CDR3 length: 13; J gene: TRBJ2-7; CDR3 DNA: TGTGCCAGCACAGTAACAGGATGGAACGAGCAGTACTTC; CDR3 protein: CASTVTGWNEQYF
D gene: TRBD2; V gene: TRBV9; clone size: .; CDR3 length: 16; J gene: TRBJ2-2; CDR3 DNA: TGTGCCGGAGGACTAGCGGGAGGGAGTGACACCGGGGAGCTGTTTTTT; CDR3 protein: CAGGLAGGSDTGELFF
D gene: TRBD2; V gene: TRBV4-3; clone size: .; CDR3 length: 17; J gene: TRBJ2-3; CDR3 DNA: TGCGCCAGCAGCCAAGTCATGGTAGCGGGAATAACGGGTACGCAGTATTTT; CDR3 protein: CASSQVMVAGITGTQYF
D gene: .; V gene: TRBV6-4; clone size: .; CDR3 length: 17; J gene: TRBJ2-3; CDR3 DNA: TGTGCCAGCAGTGACCTTTCAGACCTAGAGGATGCAGATACGCAGTATTTT; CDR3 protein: CASSDLSDLEDADTQYF
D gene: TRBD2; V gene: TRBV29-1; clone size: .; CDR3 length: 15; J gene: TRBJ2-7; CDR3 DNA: TGCAGCGTTGTGCTAGCGGGAGAGACAACCTACGAGCAGTACTTC; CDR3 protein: CSVVLAGETTYEQYF
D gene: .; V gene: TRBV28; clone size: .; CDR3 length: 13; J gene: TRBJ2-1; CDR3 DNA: TGTGCCAGCAGTTTAAGTCGGGACAATGAGCAGTTCTTC; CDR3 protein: CASSLSRDNEQFF